Given below is one T cell receptor (beta chain) in context. Its antigen is unidentified. The CDR3 covers 14 residues. Germline V gives CDR1 SGHTA, CDR2 FQGNSA. Deletions cut 1 base from V and 2 bases from J, with 7 bases between. Each CDR3 protein gets one entry after TCRdb re-called the 5' RACE reads with MiXCR. The sample shows roughly 500,000 distinct CDR3 sequences, roughly 22% of them seen only once. The record originates from a study of T-cell memory formation after mild COVID-19. Regarding the study as a whole: CM and EM subsets held most contracting CD4+ clones; EMRA held CD8+ ones. There was no confirmation that second-wave clones peaking on day 37 were SARS-CoV-2 specific. Researchers found some responding clones in pre-infection memory, a sign that cross-reactive memory joined.

The sequenced sample was PBMCs or a T cell subset sorted from them (not recorded which). This receptor was obtained from an adult woman who had mild COVID-19 (a few samples of this study predate the infection). Cell type and time point are not known. The chain employs TRBV7-2 and TRBJ2-3; D ambiguous. The CDR3 protein is CASSLDRYTDTQYF. The CDR3 coding sequence is TGTGCCAGCAGCTTAGATCGGTACACAGATACGCAGTATTTT.